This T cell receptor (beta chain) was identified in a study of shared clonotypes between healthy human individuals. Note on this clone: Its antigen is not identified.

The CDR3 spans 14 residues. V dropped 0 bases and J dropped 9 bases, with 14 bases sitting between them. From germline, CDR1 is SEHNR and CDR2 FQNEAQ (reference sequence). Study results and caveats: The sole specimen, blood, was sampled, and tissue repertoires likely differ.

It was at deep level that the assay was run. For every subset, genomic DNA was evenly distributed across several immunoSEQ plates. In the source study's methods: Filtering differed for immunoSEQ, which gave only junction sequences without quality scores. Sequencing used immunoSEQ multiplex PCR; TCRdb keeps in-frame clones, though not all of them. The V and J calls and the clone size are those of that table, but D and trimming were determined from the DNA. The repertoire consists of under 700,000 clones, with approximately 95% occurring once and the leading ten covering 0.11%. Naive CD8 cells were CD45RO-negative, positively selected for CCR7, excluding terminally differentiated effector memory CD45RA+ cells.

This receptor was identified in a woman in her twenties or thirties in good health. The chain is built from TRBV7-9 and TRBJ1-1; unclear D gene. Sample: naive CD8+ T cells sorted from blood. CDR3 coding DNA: TGTGCCAGCAGCTTAGCGTATACAGAAAACAAAGCTTTCTTT. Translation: CASSLAYTENKAFF.